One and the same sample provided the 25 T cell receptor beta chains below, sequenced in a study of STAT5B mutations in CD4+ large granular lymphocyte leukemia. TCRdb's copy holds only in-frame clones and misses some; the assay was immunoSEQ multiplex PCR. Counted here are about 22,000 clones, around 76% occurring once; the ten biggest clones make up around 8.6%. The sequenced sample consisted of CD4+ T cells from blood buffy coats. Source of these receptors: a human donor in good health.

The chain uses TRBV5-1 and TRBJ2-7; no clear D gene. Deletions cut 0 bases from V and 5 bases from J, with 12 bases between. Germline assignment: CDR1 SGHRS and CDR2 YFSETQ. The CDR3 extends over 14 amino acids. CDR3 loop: CASSLGTSPHEQYF. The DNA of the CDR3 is TGCGCCAGCAGCTTGGGGACCTCCCCCCACGAGCAGTACTTC.

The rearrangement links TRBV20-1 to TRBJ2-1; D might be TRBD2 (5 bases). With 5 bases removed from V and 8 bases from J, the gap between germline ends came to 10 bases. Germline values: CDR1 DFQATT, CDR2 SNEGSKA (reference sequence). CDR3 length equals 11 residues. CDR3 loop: CSAAEVDEQFF. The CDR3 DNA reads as TGCAGTGCTGCGGAGGTGGATGAGCAGTTCTTC.

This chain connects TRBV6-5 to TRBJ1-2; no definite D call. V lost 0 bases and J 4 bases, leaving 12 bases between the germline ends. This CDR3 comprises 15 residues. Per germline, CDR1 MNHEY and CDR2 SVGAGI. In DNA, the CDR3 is TGTGCCAGCAGTTACTCAAGAGAAGGAATCTATGGCTACACCTTC. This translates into CASSYSREGIYGYTF.

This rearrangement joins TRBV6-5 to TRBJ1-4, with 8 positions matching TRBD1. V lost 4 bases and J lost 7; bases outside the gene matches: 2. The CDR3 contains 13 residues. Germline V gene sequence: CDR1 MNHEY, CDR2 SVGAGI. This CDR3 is CASSSDRGEKLFF. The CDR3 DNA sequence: TGTGCCAGCAGTTCCGACAGGGGTGAAAAACTGTTTTTT.

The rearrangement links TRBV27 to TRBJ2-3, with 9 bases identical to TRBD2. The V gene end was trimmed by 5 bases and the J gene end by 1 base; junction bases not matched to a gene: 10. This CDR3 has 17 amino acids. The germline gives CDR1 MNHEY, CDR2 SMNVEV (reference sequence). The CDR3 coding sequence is TGTGCCAGCAGTCGCCTGAGGCGGGAGGGCCGCACAGATACGCAGTATTTT. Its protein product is CASSRLRREGRTDTQYF.

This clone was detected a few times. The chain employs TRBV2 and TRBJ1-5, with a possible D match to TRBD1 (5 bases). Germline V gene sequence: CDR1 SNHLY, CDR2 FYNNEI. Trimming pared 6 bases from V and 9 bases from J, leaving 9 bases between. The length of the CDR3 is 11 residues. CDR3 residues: CASRERGPQHF. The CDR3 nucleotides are TGTGCCAGCAGGGAAAGGGGGCCCCAGCATTTT.

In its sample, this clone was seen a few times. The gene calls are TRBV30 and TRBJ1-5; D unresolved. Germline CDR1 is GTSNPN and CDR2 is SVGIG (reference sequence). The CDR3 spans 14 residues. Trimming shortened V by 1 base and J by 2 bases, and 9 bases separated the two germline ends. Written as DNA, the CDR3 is TGTGCCTGGAGTGATTTTGGGGGCAATCAGCCCCAGCATTTT. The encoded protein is CAWSDFGGNQPQHF.

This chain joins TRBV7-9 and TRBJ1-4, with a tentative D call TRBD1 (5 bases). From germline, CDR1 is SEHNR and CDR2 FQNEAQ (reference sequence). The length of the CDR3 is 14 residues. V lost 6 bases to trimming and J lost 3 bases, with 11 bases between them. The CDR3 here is CASSKQVSNEKLFF. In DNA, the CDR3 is TGTGCCAGCAGTAAACAGGTCTCTAATGAAAAACTGTTTTTT. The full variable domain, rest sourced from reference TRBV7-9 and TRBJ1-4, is DTGVSQNPRHKITKRGQNVTFRCDPISEHNRLYWYRQTLGQGPEFLTYFQNEAQLEKSRLLSDRFSAERPKGSFSTLEIQRTEQGDSAMYLCASSKQVSNEKLFFGSGTQLSVL.

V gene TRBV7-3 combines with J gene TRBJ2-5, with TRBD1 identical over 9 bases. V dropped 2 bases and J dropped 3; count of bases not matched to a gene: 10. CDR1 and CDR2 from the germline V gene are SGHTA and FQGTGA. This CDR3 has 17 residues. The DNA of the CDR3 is TGTGCCAGCAGCTTATTCGTATCCGGGACAGGGAAAGAGACCCAGTACTTC. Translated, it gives CASSLFVSGTGKETQYF.

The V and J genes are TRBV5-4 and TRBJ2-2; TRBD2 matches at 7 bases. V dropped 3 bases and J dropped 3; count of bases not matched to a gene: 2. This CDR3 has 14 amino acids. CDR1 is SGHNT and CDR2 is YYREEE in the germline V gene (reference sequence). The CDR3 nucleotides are TGTGCCAGCAGCTCGGGGGGTGACACCGGGGAGCTGTTTTTT. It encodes CASSSGGDTGELFF. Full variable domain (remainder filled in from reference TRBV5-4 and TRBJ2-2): ETGVTQSPTHLIKTRGQQVTLRCSSQSGHNTVSWYQQALGQGPQFIFQYYREEENGRGNFPPRFSGLQFPNYSSELNVNALELDDSALYLCASSSGGDTGELFFGEGSRLTVL.

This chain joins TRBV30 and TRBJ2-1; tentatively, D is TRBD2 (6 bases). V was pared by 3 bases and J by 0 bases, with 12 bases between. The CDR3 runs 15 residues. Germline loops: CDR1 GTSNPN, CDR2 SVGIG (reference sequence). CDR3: CAWSPSESSYNEQFF. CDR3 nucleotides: TGTGCCTGGAGCCCTAGCGAGAGCTCCTACAATGAGCAGTTCTTC.

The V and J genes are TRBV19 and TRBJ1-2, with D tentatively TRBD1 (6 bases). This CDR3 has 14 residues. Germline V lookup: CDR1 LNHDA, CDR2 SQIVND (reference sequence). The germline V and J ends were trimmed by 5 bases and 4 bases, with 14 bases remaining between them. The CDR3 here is CASSPQGGSYGYTF. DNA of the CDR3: TGTGCCAGTAGTCCCCAAGGGGGGAGCTATGGCTACACCTTC.

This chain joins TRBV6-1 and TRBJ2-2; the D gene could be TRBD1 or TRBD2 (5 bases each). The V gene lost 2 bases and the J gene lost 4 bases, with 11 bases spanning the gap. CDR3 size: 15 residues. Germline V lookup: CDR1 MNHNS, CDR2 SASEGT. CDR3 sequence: CASSERRGRTGELFF. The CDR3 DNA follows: TGTGCCAGCAGTGAACGAAGGGGACGCACCGGGGAGCTGTTTTTT.

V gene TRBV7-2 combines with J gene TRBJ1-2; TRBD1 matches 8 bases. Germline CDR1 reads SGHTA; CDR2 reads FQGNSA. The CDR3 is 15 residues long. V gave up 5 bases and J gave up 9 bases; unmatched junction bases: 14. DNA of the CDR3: TGTGCCAGCAGCCCCCGGGGCCCAACAGGGGGAAGCTACACCTTC. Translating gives CASSPRGPTGGSYTF. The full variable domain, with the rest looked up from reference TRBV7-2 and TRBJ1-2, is GAGVSQSPSNKVTEKGKDVELRCDPISGHTALYWYRQSLGQGLEFLIYFQGNSAPDKSGLPSDRFSAERTGGSVSTLTIQRTQQEDSAVYLCASSPRGPTGGSYTFGSGTRLTVV.

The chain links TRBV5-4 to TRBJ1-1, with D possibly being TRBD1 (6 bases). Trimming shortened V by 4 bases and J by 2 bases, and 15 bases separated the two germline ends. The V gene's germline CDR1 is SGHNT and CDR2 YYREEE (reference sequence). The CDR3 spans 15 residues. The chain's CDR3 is CASSQTGNLNTEAFF. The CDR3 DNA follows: TGTGCCAGCAGCCAAACAGGGAATTTAAACACTGAAGCTTTCTTT.

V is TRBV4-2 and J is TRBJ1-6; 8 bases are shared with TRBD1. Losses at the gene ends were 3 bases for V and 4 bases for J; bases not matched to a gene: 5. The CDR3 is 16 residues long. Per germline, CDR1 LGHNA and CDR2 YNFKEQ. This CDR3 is CASSQDRASYNSPLHF. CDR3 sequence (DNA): TGTGCCAGCAGCCAGGACAGGGCCTCGTATAATTCACCCCTCCACTTT.

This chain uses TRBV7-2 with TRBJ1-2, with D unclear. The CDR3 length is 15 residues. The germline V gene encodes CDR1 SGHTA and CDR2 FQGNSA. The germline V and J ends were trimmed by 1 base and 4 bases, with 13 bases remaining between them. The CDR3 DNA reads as TGTGCCAGCAGCTTAGAGGTCCCCTCCGGCTATGGCTACACCTTC. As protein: CASSLEVPSGYGYTF.

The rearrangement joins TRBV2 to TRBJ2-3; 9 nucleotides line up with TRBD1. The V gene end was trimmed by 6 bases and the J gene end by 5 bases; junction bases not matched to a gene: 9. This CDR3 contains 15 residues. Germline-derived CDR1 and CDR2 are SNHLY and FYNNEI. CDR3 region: CASSAEQGAKDTQYF. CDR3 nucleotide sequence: TGTGCCAGCAGCGCCGAACAGGGGGCAAAAGATACGCAGTATTTT.

The CDR3 spells CASNSGGGGQETQYF. Here the CDR3 DNA reads TGTGCCAGCAACTCAGGGGGAGGTGGACAAGAGACCCAGTACTTC. The chain recombines TRBV6-6 with TRBJ2-5; D is possibly TRBD1 (7 bases). CDR1 is MNHNY and CDR2 is SVGAGI in the germline V gene (reference sequence). The ends were cut back, 7 bases at V and 2 bases at J, with 17 bases in the middle. The CDR3 is made up of 15 amino acids.

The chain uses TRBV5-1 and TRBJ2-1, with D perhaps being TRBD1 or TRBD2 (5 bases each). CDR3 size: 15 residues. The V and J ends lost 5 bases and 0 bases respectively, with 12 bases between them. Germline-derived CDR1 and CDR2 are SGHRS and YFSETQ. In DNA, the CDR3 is TGCGCCAGCAGTGAGTCGGGGCCCTCCTACAATGAGCAGTTCTTC. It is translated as CASSESGPSYNEQFF.

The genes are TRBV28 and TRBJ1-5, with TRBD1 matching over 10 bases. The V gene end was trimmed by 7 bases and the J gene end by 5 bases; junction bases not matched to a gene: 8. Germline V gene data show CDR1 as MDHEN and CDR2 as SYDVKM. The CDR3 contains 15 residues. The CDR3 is CASTPGDRGHQPQHF. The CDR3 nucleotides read TGTGCCAGCACACCGGGGGACAGGGGCCATCAGCCCCAGCATTTT.

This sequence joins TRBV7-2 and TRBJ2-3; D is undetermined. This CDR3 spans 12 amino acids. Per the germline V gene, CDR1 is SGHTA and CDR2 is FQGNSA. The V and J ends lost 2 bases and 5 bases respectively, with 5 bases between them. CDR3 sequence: CASSLFGDTQYF. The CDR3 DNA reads TGTGCCAGCAGCTTATTTGGAGATACGCAGTATTTT.

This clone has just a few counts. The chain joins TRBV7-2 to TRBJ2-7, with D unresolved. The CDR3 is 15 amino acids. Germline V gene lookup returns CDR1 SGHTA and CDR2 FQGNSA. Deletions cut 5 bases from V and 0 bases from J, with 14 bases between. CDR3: CASSVSRVSSYEQYF. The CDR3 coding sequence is TGTGCCAGCAGCGTGAGTCGGGTGAGCTCCTACGAGCAGTACTTC.

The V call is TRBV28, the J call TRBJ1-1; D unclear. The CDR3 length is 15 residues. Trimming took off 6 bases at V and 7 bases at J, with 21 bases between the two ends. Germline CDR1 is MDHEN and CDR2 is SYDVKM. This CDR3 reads CASRVTFRDLGEAFF. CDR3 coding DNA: TGTGCCAGCAGAGTCACTTTCCGGGATTTGGGTGAAGCTTTCTTT.

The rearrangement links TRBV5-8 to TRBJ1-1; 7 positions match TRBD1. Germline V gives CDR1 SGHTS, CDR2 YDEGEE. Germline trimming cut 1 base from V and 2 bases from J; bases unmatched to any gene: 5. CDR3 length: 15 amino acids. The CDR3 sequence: CASSLPGTVNTEAFF. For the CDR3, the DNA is TGTGCCAGCAGCTTGCCCGGGACAGTAAACACTGAAGCTTTCTTT. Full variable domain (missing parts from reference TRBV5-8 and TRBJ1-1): EAGVTQSPTHLIKTRGQQATLRCSPISGHTSVYWYQQALGLGLQFLLWYDEGEERNRGNFPPRFSGRQFPNYSSELNVNALELEDSALYLCASSLPGTVNTEAFFGQGTRLTVV.